This T cell receptor beta chain was profiled in a study of blood T cell repertoires in COVID-19 (dated by TCRdb to the early 2020s). Some background on the complete study: Samples covering the acute and convalescent phases of COVID-19 were provided by collaborators in the United States, Italy and Spain. The dataset comprised deeply sampled blood TCRbeta repertoires from subjects exposed to, actively infected with, or recovered from COVID-19. Where available, HLA class I and class II types were obtained from metadata supplied by the sample provider rather than from assay-based typing. The repertoires were made available in a free public database intended to serve as a resource for research on the immune response to SARS-CoV-2. Samples were obtained from the ongoing ImmuneRACE study (first 160 participants) and from 1,000 to 1,500 subjects provided by 6 global collaborators. Nearly every sample came with metadata listing a de-identified subject ID, COVID-19 status, age in years and sex. The prospective study material was composed of cDNA or gDNA derived from T cells, B-cell-depleted T cells, or PBMCs.

CDR1 and CDR2 are drawn from the germline V gene (reference sequence): GTSNPN, SVGIG. V loses 2 bases, J loses 7 bases, and the germline ends lie 8 bases apart. From the cysteine through the phenylalanine, the CDR3 covers 12 amino acids. CDR3 DNA only is kept here, 36 bases in frame from base 1. The immunoSEQ Assay, a bias-controlled multiplex PCR, was used to amplify TCRbeta CDR3 regions from genomic DNA. The study's processing was this. Nucleated cell counts per sample were estimated from amplification of reference gene primers within the assay. Sequence reads were collapsed and filtered to measure the absolute abundance of every unique TCRbeta CDR3 rearrangement. For each sample, productive Simpson clonality was calculated as the square root of Simpson's diversity index over productive rearrangements. Here the immuneACCESS table is served through TCRdb, limited to in-frame sequences with V and J called. Missing clones are a known gap in these copies; in checked studies unresolved V genes cover under half, and the rest lacks a known reason. Clonal size and the V and J genes are those of that table, whereas D and trimming came from the DNA. The sample includes about 280,000 clones, with approximately 85% observed a single time. Approximately 11% of the sample belongs to the ten largest clones.

General findings and caveats noted by the study authors: Clinical and demographic metadata were provided uncurated, with the amount varying by source and participant.

Collaborating institutions collected whole blood in K2EDTA tubes following their own protocols. Collaborator samples were shipped for TCRbeta analysis as frozen whole blood, isolated PBMCs, or DNA extracted from either sample type. About this clone: Its antigen has not been determined. It has no much larger one-base neighbor in the sample; base qualities were not kept.

This receptor was taken from a woman in her 70s with acute or convalescent COVID-19. The chain employs TRBV30 and TRBJ2-2, and TRBD1 may be the D gene, going by 6 matching bases. Sequencing was done on a sample of peripheral blood. Read as DNA, the sequence is TGTGCCTGGAGTCAGGGGAGCGGGGAGCTGTTTTTT. Its protein is CAWSQGSGELFF.